The present T cell receptor beta chain was sequenced within a study of human T cells and chemical hapten exposure. About the research overall: Donors were sensitized with 2% DPC on the upper inner arm.

From the RACE reads, TCRdb called clonotypes with MiXCR, one entry per CDR3 protein. The sample has about 81,000 distinct CDR3 sequences, roughly 7.1% seen once. This clonotype showed up many times. The time point denotes: patch test 1, 2 weeks after DPC sensitization. As to treatment: therapeutic diphenylcyclopropenone sensitization with weekly scalp DPC. This CDR3 region has 15 residues. The J segment lost 4 bases and the V segment lost 1 base, leaving 4 bases of the junction unmatched. The germline V gene has CDR1 SEHNR and CDR2 FQNEAQ (reference sequence). The chain recombines TRBV7-9 with TRBJ1-5, with 7 bases aligning to TRBD1. Sequences were derived from whole blood, sampled in connection with sensitization to the hapten diphenylcyclopropenone (DPC). This clonotype was sampled from a woman in her 30s with alopecia areata. Some clones in this sample may be carry-over from other donors' samples. The CDR3 region is CASSLGAGGNQPQHF. Here the CDR3 DNA reads TGTGCCAGCAGCTTAGGGGCAGGGGGGAATCAGCCCCAGCATTTT.